This is a list of T cell receptor beta chains from one sample in a study of cytomegalovirus exposure and HLA in healthy donors. Clones were sequenced by immunoSEQ multiplex PCR, and TCRdb holds only the in-frame ones, with some missing. Among about 130,000 clones listed, 65% to 75% were seen once. What was sequenced was PBMCs. These receptor sequences come from a woman aged 45-65 years in good health and CMV-seropositive. The CDR3 runs from the conserved cysteine through the conserved F or W. Each record gives: clone size, D gene, J gene, V gene, CDR3 protein, CDR3 DNA. A D gene is named only where the DNA matches it firmly. The size entry is marked missing in some rows and otherwise reads once, few, many or a size class.

clone_size: NA
d_call: NA
j_call: TRBJ1-4
v_call: TRBV5-1
cdr3_aa: CASSLGSRGHNEKLFF
cdr3_nt: TGCGCCAGCAGCTTGGGGTCCCGGGGACATAATGAAAAACTGTTTTTT

clone_size: NA
d_call: TRBD2
j_call: TRBJ2-5
v_call: TRBV5-6
cdr3_aa: CASSLEGLAGYETQYF
cdr3_nt: TGTGCCAGCAGCTTGGAGGGACTAGCGGGGTACGAGACCCAGTACTTC

clone_size: NA
d_call: NA
j_call: TRBJ1-5
v_call: TRBV5-1
cdr3_aa: CASSSGDYSNQPQHF
cdr3_nt: TGCGCCAGCAGCTCGGGGGATTATAGCAATCAGCCCCAGCATTTT

clone_size: NA
d_call: TRBD1
j_call: TRBJ1-5
v_call: TRBV5-3
cdr3_aa: CARPVGGQPNQPQHF
cdr3_nt: TGTGCCAGACCTGTAGGGGGACAGCCTAATCAGCCCCAGCATTTT

clone_size: NA
d_call: TRBD1
j_call: TRBJ1-5
v_call: TRBV19
cdr3_aa: CASSTTGSNQPQHF
cdr3_nt: TGTGCCAGTAGTACGACAGGGAGCAATCAGCCCCAGCATTTT

clone_size: NA
d_call: NA
j_call: TRBJ1-2
v_call: TRBV10-3
cdr3_aa: CAISESYSYGYTF
cdr3_nt: TGTGCCATCAGTGAGTCGTACAGCTATGGCTACACCTTC

clone_size: NA
d_call: NA
j_call: TRBJ2-5
v_call: TRBV30
cdr3_aa: CAWSPQETQYF
cdr3_nt: TGTGCCTGGAGTCCACAAGAGACCCAGTACTTC

clone_size: NA
d_call: NA
j_call: TRBJ1-3
v_call: TRBV19
cdr3_aa: CASTYGAGNTIYF
cdr3_nt: TGTGCCAGTACTTACGGGGCTGGAAACACCATATATTTT

clone_size: few
d_call: TRBD1
j_call: TRBJ1-2
v_call: TRBV7-2
cdr3_aa: CASSSGTGEFYGYTF
cdr3_nt: TGCGCCAGCAGCAGCGGTACAGGGGAATTCTATGGCTACACCTTC

clone_size: NA
d_call: NA
j_call: TRBJ1-3
v_call: TRBV6-6
cdr3_aa: CASSPPGGAGNTIYF
cdr3_nt: TGTGCCAGCAGTCCCCCCGGGGGGGCTGGAAACACCATATATTTT

clone_size: NA
d_call: NA
j_call: TRBJ2-3
v_call: TRBV9
cdr3_aa: CASGTTGVRTDTQYF
cdr3_nt: TGTGCCAGCGGCACTACAGGAGTGAGAACAGATACGCAGTATTTT

clone_size: NA
d_call: NA
j_call: TRBJ2-3
v_call: TRBV20-1
cdr3_aa: CSATFLDTQYF
cdr3_nt: TGCAGTGCTACTTTCTTAGATACGCAGTATTTT

clone_size: NA
d_call: NA
j_call: TRBJ1-6
v_call: TRBV5-1
cdr3_aa: CASSLEAGRSNSPLHF
cdr3_nt: TGCGCCAGCAGCCTTGAGGCGGGGCGATCGAATTCACCCCTCCACTTT

clone_size: NA
d_call: NA
j_call: TRBJ2-7
v_call: TRBV7-9
cdr3_aa: CSSSFGTGLSYEQYF
cdr3_nt: TGTTCCAGCAGCTTCGGAACAGGGCTCTCCTACGAGCAGTACTTC

clone_size: NA
d_call: TRBD1
j_call: TRBJ2-5
v_call: TRBV5-8
cdr3_aa: CASSLTGVQTQYF
cdr3_nt: TGTGCCAGCAGCTTAACAGGGGTTCAGACCCAGTACTTC

clone_size: NA
d_call: NA
j_call: TRBJ2-6
v_call: TRBV19
cdr3_aa: CASSIAWANVLTF
cdr3_nt: TGTGCCAGTAGTATAGCTTGGGCCAACGTCCTGACTTTC

clone_size: NA
d_call: NA
j_call: TRBJ2-3
v_call: TRBV5-1
cdr3_aa: CASSLAGLTDTQYF
cdr3_nt: TGCGCCAGCAGCTTGGCTGGGCTCACAGATACGCAGTATTTT

clone_size: NA
d_call: NA
j_call: TRBJ1-5
v_call: TRBV12-5
cdr3_aa: CASGLGPPGNQPQHF
cdr3_nt: TGTGCTAGTGGTTTGGGTCCCCCCGGCAATCAGCCCCAGCATTTT

clone_size: NA
d_call: NA
j_call: TRBJ2-6
v_call: TRBV18
cdr3_aa: CASSSSSGANVLTF
cdr3_nt: TGTGCCAGCTCATCTAGCTCTGGGGCCAACGTCCTGACTTTC

clone_size: NA
d_call: NA
j_call: TRBJ1-6
v_call: TRBV15
cdr3_aa: CATSEGGGSFGRSPLHF
cdr3_nt: TGTGCCACCAGCGAGGGGGGGGGCTCCTTCGGCAGGTCACCCCTCCACTTT

clone_size: NA
d_call: NA
j_call: TRBJ2-7
v_call: TRBV2
cdr3_aa: CASSRQTSYEQYF
cdr3_nt: TGTGCCAGCAGTCGACAGACCTCCTACGAGCAGTACTTC

clone_size: NA
d_call: NA
j_call: TRBJ2-3
v_call: TRBV9
cdr3_aa: CASSVDAGRSTDTQYF
cdr3_nt: TGTGCCAGCAGCGTAGATGCGGGGAGAAGCACAGATACGCAGTATTTT

clone_size: NA
d_call: TRBD1
j_call: TRBJ1-2
v_call: TRBV30
cdr3_aa: CACVPGQGYGYTF
cdr3_nt: TGTGCCTGCGTCCCCGGACAGGGCTATGGCTACACCTTC

clone_size: NA
d_call: TRBD1
j_call: TRBJ1-3
v_call: TRBV11-3
cdr3_aa: CASSARQGFGNTIYF
cdr3_nt: TGTGCCAGCAGCGCCAGACAGGGGTTTGGAAACACCATATATTTT

clone_size: NA
d_call: NA
j_call: TRBJ2-3
v_call: TRBV5-6
cdr3_aa: CASSAGLGRSTDTQYF
cdr3_nt: TGTGCCAGCAGTGCGGGATTGGGTCGAAGCACAGATACGCAGTATTTT

clone_size: NA
d_call: NA
j_call: TRBJ2-5
v_call: TRBV11-2
cdr3_aa: CASSPGQETQYF
cdr3_nt: TGTGCCAGCAGCCCCGGGCAAGAGACCCAGTACTTC

clone_size: NA
d_call: TRBD2
j_call: TRBJ2-7
v_call: TRBV30
cdr3_aa: CAWSPRGVLRDEQYF
cdr3_nt: TGTGCCTGGAGTCCCCGGGGGGTTCTTAGGGACGAGCAGTACTTC

clone_size: NA
d_call: NA
j_call: TRBJ1-3
v_call: TRBV6-6
cdr3_aa: CASAPGGAVNTIYF
cdr3_nt: TGTGCCAGCGCCCCCGGGGGGGCTGTAAACACCATATATTTT

clone_size: NA
d_call: NA
j_call: TRBJ2-1
v_call: TRBV21-1
cdr3_aa: CASRKGLAGGFNNEQFF
cdr3_nt: TGTGCCAGCCGCAAAGGTTTAGCGGGGGGTTTCAACAATGAGCAGTTCTTC

clone_size: NA
d_call: TRBD1
j_call: TRBJ1-4
v_call: TRBV7-2
cdr3_aa: CASSWTGEGEKLFF
cdr3_nt: TGTGCCAGCAGCTGGACAGGGGAGGGGGAAAAACTGTTTTTT

clone_size: NA
d_call: NA
j_call: TRBJ2-1
v_call: TRBV13
cdr3_aa: CASSLLGASGYNEQFF
cdr3_nt: TGTGCCAGCAGCCTGTTAGGGGCCAGTGGCTACAATGAGCAGTTCTTC

clone_size: NA
d_call: NA
j_call: TRBJ2-2
v_call: TRBV9
cdr3_aa: CASSPTGQLASPGGELFF
cdr3_nt: TGTGCCAGCAGCCCCACGGGTCAGCTTGCCTCCCCTGGGGGGGAGCTGTTTTTT

clone_size: NA
d_call: NA
j_call: TRBJ1-1
v_call: TRBV9
cdr3_aa: CASSARDMNTEAFF
cdr3_nt: TGTGCCAGCAGCGCCCGAGACATGAACACTGAAGCTTTCTTT

clone_size: NA
d_call: NA
j_call: TRBJ1-6
v_call: TRBV7-2
cdr3_aa: CASSFSAGPLHF
cdr3_nt: TGTGCCAGCAGCTTTTCAGCAGGACCCCTCCACTTT

clone_size: few
d_call: TRBD2
j_call: TRBJ2-1
v_call: TRBV10-1
cdr3_aa: CASSPTSGGAGEQFF
cdr3_nt: TGCGCCAGCAGTCCGACTAGCGGGGGGGCCGGGGAGCAGTTCTTC

clone_size: NA
d_call: NA
j_call: TRBJ2-7
v_call: TRBV12-5
cdr3_aa: CASGFSTGTLVYEQYF
cdr3_nt: TGTGCTAGTGGTTTCTCCACAGGGACCTTGGTATACGAGCAGTACTTC

clone_size: NA
d_call: NA
j_call: TRBJ2-2
v_call: TRBV19
cdr3_aa: CASSIFSSTGELFF
cdr3_nt: TGTGCCAGTAGTATTTTCAGTTCCACCGGGGAGCTGTTTTTT

clone_size: NA
d_call: NA
j_call: TRBJ2-7
v_call: TRBV6-5
cdr3_aa: CASSRQGFSYEQYF
cdr3_nt: TGTGCCAGCAGTCGGCAGGGATTCTCCTACGAGCAGTACTTC

clone_size: NA
d_call: NA
j_call: TRBJ1-4
v_call: TRBV18
cdr3_aa: CASSSLRGGEKLFF
cdr3_nt: TGTGCCAGCTCATCCCTAAGGGGAGGTGAAAAACTGTTTTTT

clone_size: NA
d_call: TRBD1
j_call: TRBJ1-6
v_call: TRBV15
cdr3_aa: CATSRSTGQDSPLHF
cdr3_nt: TGTGCCACCAGCCGTTCGACAGGGCAGGACTCACCCCTCCACTTT

clone_size: NA
d_call: TRBD2
j_call: TRBJ2-3
v_call: TRBV4-2
cdr3_aa: CASSQDQTSGTTDTQYF
cdr3_nt: TGTGCCAGCAGCCAAGATCAGACTAGCGGGACTACAGATACGCAGTATTTT

clone_size: NA
d_call: NA
j_call: TRBJ1-3
v_call: TRBV11-2
cdr3_aa: CASSSTPGGGNTIYF
cdr3_nt: TGTGCCAGCAGCTCGACCCCGGGGGGAGGAAACACCATATATTTT

clone_size: NA
d_call: TRBD1
j_call: TRBJ1-4
v_call: TRBV11-2
cdr3_aa: CASSRGDRENEKLFF
cdr3_nt: TGTGCCAGCAGCAGAGGGGACAGGGAGAATGAAAAACTGTTTTTT

clone_size: NA
d_call: TRBD2
j_call: TRBJ2-1
v_call: TRBV7-2
cdr3_aa: CASSLAGGNEQFF
cdr3_nt: TGTGCCAGCAGCTTGGCGGGGGGCAATGAGCAGTTCTTC

clone_size: NA
d_call: TRBD1
j_call: TRBJ1-6
v_call: TRBV29-1
cdr3_aa: CSVGTGELDSPLHF
cdr3_nt: TGCAGCGTTGGAACAGGGGAGTTAGATTCACCCCTCCACTTT

clone_size: NA
d_call: NA
j_call: TRBJ1-4
v_call: TRBV6-6
cdr3_aa: CASSYGPGDEKLFF
cdr3_nt: TGTGCCAGCAGTTATGGCCCAGGGGATGAAAAACTGTTTTTT

clone_size: NA
d_call: TRBD2
j_call: TRBJ2-5
v_call: TRBV11-2
cdr3_aa: CASSLVAGGLVETQYF
cdr3_nt: TGTGCCAGCAGCTTAGTGGCGGGGGGGCTCGTAGAGACCCAGTACTTC

clone_size: NA
d_call: NA
j_call: TRBJ2-5
v_call: TRBV11-2
cdr3_aa: CASSSSSVLQETQYF
cdr3_nt: TGTGCCAGCAGCTCATCTAGCGTACTACAAGAGACCCAGTACTTC

clone_size: once
d_call: NA
j_call: TRBJ2-5
v_call: TRBV15
cdr3_aa: CATKFSAHPTETQYF
cdr3_nt: TGTGCCACCAAGTTTTCCGCCCACCCAACTGAGACCCAGTACTTC

clone_size: NA
d_call: NA
j_call: TRBJ2-7
v_call: TRBV15
cdr3_aa: CATSRGRTAVYEQYF
cdr3_nt: TGTGCCACCAGCAGAGGCCGGACTGCCGTCTACGAGCAGTACTTC

clone_size: NA
d_call: NA
j_call: TRBJ2-7
v_call: TRBV15
cdr3_aa: CATSSRADRSSYEQYF
cdr3_nt: TGTGCCACCAGCAGCCGGGCTGACAGAAGTTCCTACGAGCAGTACTTC

clone_size: NA
d_call: NA
j_call: TRBJ2-7
v_call: TRBV2
cdr3_aa: CASSSQGIDYEQYF
cdr3_nt: TGTGCCAGCAGTTCACAGGGAATAGACTACGAGCAGTACTTC

clone_size: NA
d_call: NA
j_call: TRBJ1-1
v_call: TRBV27
cdr3_aa: CASSARGTNTEAFF
cdr3_nt: TGTGCCAGCAGTGCCAGGGGAACGAACACTGAAGCTTTCTTT

clone_size: NA
d_call: TRBD1
j_call: TRBJ1-1
v_call: TRBV5-4
cdr3_aa: CASRAGGPRNTEAFF
cdr3_nt: TGTGCCAGCAGGGCAGGGGGGCCGCGAAACACTGAAGCTTTCTTT